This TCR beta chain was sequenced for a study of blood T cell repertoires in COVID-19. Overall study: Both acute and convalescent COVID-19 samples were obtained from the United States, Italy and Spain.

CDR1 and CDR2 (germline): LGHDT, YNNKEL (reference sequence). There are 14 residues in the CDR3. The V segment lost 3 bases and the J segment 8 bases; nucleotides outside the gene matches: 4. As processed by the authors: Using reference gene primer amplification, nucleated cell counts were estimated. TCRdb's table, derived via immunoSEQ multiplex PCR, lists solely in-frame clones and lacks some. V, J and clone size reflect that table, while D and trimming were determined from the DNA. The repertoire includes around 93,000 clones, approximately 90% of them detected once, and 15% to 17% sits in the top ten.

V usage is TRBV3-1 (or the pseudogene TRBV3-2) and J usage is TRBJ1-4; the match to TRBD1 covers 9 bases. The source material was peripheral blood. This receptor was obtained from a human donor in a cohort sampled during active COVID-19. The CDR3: CASSQWDRDEKLFF. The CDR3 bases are TGTGCCAGCAGCCAGTGGGACAGGGACGAAAAACTGTTTTTT.